Listed below are T cell receptor beta chains from one sample, sequenced in a study of human T cells and chemical hapten exposure. TCRdb ran MiXCR on the RACE reads and lists one entry per CDR3 protein. The sample has almost 40,000 distinct CDR3 sequences; 7.5% to 8% are singletons. The sample was whole blood, taken in connection with sensitization to the hapten diphenylcyclopropenone (DPC). Receptors were obtained from a woman in her forties or fifties with alopecia areata. Some clones in this sample may be carry-over from other donors' samples. CDR3s include the opening cysteine and the closing phenylalanine or tryptophan. D genes are given only for firm matches. Sizes are listed as once, few, many, or a class for an expanded clone.

TRBV20-1	TRBJ2-1	many	-	TGCAGTGCTAGCCCTCAGCCCCCTTCCTACAATGAGCAGTTCTTC	CSASPQPPSYNEQFF
TRBV29-1	TRBJ1-2	many	-	TGCAGCGTTGGCTTTGATGGCTACACCTTC	CSVGFDGYTF
TRBV6-1	TRBJ2-7	many	TRBD2	TGTGCCAGCACCCTAATCCTAGCGGGAGTTTCCTACGAGCAGTACTTC	CASTLILAGVSYEQYF
TRBV9	TRBJ2-1	many	TRBD2	TGTGCCAGCAGCGTCGGGACTAGCGGTTACAATGAGCAGTTCTTC	CASSVGTSGYNEQFF
TRBV6-2/TRBV6-3	TRBJ2-7	many	-	TGTGCCAGCAGCTACACCTCGAGGCTGGACTACGAGCAGTACTTC	CASSYTSRLDYEQYF
TRBV29-1	TRBJ2-4	many	-	TGCAGCGTTGCAGAAGCCAAAAACATTCAGTACTTC	CSVAEAKNIQYF
TRBV9	TRBJ2-7	few	-	TGTGCCAGCAGCCGGGAGCTGTACTCCTACGAGCAGTACTTC	CASSRELYSYEQYF
TRBV18	TRBJ1-4	many	TRBD1	TGTGCCAGCTCACCCGACAGGGCCATTAATGAAAAACTGTTTTTT	CASSPDRAINEKLFF
TRBV5-4	TRBJ2-7	many	-	TGTGCCAGCAGCTTGGAGCTTAACTCCTACGAGCAGTACTTC	CASSLELNSYEQYF
TRBV20-1	TRBJ2-1	few	TRBD2	TGCAGTGCTAGATCTTTAGCGGGAGCTTACAATGAGCAGTTCTTC	CSARSLAGAYNEQFF
TRBV20-1	TRBJ2-7	few	TRBD2	TGCAGTGCTAGAGAATTCACTAGCGGAACCTACGAGCAGTACTTC	CSAREFTSGTYEQYF
TRBV20-1	TRBJ2-7	many	-	TGCAGTGCCCGGGAGACAGGAACCCGCTACGAGCAGTACTTC	CSARETGTRYEQYF
TRBV9	TRBJ2-1	many	-	TGTGCCAGCAGTCTTAGCCAAGGAGGTGAGCAGTTCTTC	CASSLSQGGEQFF
TRBV11-2	TRBJ2-2	few	-	TGTGCCAGCAGCTTTTCGCGGGTCGCGAACACCGGGGAGCTGTTTTTT	CASSFSRVANTGELFF
TRBV7-3	TRBJ2-3	few	-	TGTGCCAGCTCCACCCCCCGGGAAACCACAGATACGCAGTATTTT	CASSTPRETTDTQYF
TRBV5-1	TRBJ1-2	many	TRBD1	TGCGCCAGCAGCCCGACATTCGACAGGGCCTATGGCTACACCTTC	CASSPTFDRAYGYTF
TRBV7-9	TRBJ1-1	many	-	TGTGCCAGCAGCTTACGAGGGAACACTGAAGCTTTCTTT	CASSLRGNTEAFF
TRBV9	TRBJ1-2	many	-	TGTGCCAGCAGCGTAGAGTCAGGTCTCAGCGGCTACACCTTC	CASSVESGLSGYTF
TRBV18	TRBJ2-5	few	-	TGTGCCAGCTCACCACCGGCCCCCGCGACAGGGACCCAGTACTTC	CASSPPAPATGTQYF
TRBV6-2/TRBV6-3	TRBJ1-5	many	-	TGTGCCAGCGGACTGGCTCTGGGAAATCAGCCCCAGCATTTT	CASGLALGNQPQHF
TRBV7-6	TRBJ2-2	many	TRBD2	TGTGCCAGCAGCCCCTGGCGGGAGGCCTACACCGGGGAGCTGTTTTTT	CASSPWREAYTGELFF
TRBV7-3	TRBJ2-5	many	-	TGTGCCAGCAGCTTATTCGGACTGCAAGAGACCCAGTACTTC	CASSLFGLQETQYF
TRBV7-2	TRBJ1-5	many	-	TGTGCCAGCAGCGGGGGGACAATTAGCAATCAGCCCCAGCATTTT	CASSGGTISNQPQHF
TRBV10-3	TRBJ1-1	many	-	TGTGCCATCAGGGGACGGATGAACACTGAAGCTTTCTTT	CAIRGRMNTEAFF